This entry lists 19 T cell receptor beta chains sequenced from one sample in a study of blood T cells in healthy people across ages. A sample-barcoded 5' primer and a J-beta primer mix were used in a second PCR of about 6 to 12 cycles. MiXCR was run by TCRdb on the 5' RACE reads, yielding one entry per CDR3 protein. The table lists some 640,000 distinct CDR3 sequences, 45% to 50% of them singletons. The sequenced material came from blood. The receptors were sampled from a woman aged 60 to 75 in good health.

This chain connects TRBV2 to TRBJ2-6, with a possible D match to TRBD2 (5 bases). The CDR3 is 14 amino acids. Trimming removed 4 bases from V and 3 bases from J, with 7 bases in between. Germline CDR1 SNHLY, CDR2 FYNNEI. In DNA, the CDR3 is TGTGCCAGCAGTGTCGGGGTTGGGGCCAACGTCCTGACTTTC. It specifies CASSVGVGANVLTF.

The chain uses TRBV9 and TRBJ1-1; maybe TRBD1 (6 bases). The CDR3 has 16 residues. V lost 0 bases, J lost 1 base, and 13 bases lay in between. The germline V gene has CDR1 SGDLS and CDR2 YYNGEE. The CDR3 region has the DNA TGTGCCAGCAGCGTAGAGGCGGGGGCGCGGAACACTGAAGCTTTCTTT. It specifies CASSVEAGARNTEAFF.

This clonotype was counted between two and nine times. This chain uses TRBV5-1 with TRBJ1-5; no definite D call. This CDR3 is built from 15 residues. In germline, CDR1 is SGHRS, CDR2 YFSETQ. Deletions cut 4 bases from V and 0 bases from J, with 11 bases between. The CDR3 loop reads CASSEWGYSNQPQHF. The CDR3 DNA follows: TGCGCCAGCAGCGAGTGGGGATATAGCAATCAGCCCCAGCATTTT.

This chain connects TRBV4-3 to TRBJ1-1; no clear D. The CDR3 is 13 amino acids. The V gene lost 4 bases and the J gene lost 1 base, with 7 bases spanning the gap. The germline gives CDR1 LGHNA, CDR2 YSLEER. This chain's CDR3 is CASSRSGNTEAFF. CDR3 DNA sequence: TGCGCCAGCAGCCGATCAGGGAACACTGAAGCTTTCTTT.

This chain connects TRBV4-2 to TRBJ2-4; TRBD2 agrees at 13 bases. CDR3 length equals 19 residues. Per the germline V gene, CDR1 is LGHNA and CDR2 is YNFKEQ. J was trimmed by 3 bases and V by 5 bases; bases with no gene match: 13. This CDR3 is CASSDREGLAGMGKNIQYF. The CDR3 DNA sequence: TGTGCCAGCAGCGACAGGGAGGGACTAGCGGGAATGGGCAAAAACATTCAGTACTTC.

In its sample, this clonotype was seen a few times. The CDR3 DNA reads TGCGCCAGCAGCCTAGGCGGGAGCATCTCCTACGAGCAGTACTTC. Protein: CASSLGGSISYEQYF. The chain couples TRBV5-1 to TRBJ2-7; 7 nucleotides align to TRBD2. This CDR3 is 15 amino acids long. The junction had 7 bases not matched to a gene; V was cut back by 4 bases and J by 0 bases. Germline-derived CDR1 and CDR2 are SGHRS and YFSETQ. The entire variable domain, with the rest obtained from reference TRBV5-1 and TRBJ2-7, is as follows: KAGVTQTPRYLIKTRGQQVTLSCSPISGHRSVSWYQQTPGQGLQFLFEYFSETQRNKGNFPGRFSGRQFSNSRSEMNVSTLELGDSALYLCASSLGGSISYEQYFGPGTRLTVT.

The rearrangement links TRBV29-1 to TRBJ2-3, with D uncertain. The V gene's germline CDR1 is SQVTM and CDR2 ANQGSEA. The CDR3 has 13 residues. CDR3 in amino acids: CTAGTVAGDTQYF. CDR3 DNA: TGCACTGCTGGAACAGTGGCAGGAGATACGCAGTATTTT.

This clonotype was observed a handful of times. The gene calls are TRBV3-1 and TRBJ2-1; weak D call: TRBD1 (6 bases). V lost 3 bases, J lost 1 base, and 13 bases lay in between. Germline CDR1 is LGHDT and CDR2 is YNNKEL (reference sequence). The CDR3 extends over 16 amino acids. This CDR3 is CASSHAGEVSYNEQFF. DNA of the CDR3: TGTGCCAGCAGCCACGCAGGGGAAGTATCCTACAATGAGCAGTTCTTC.

The rearrangement joins TRBV7-3 to TRBJ2-6; D is unresolved. This CDR3 spans 16 amino acids. The germline gives CDR1 SGHTA, CDR2 FQGTGA. V was clipped by 5 bases and J by 0 bases, with 11 bases between them. The CDR3 region has the DNA TGTGCCAGCAGCCGAGGTCACAGCTCTGGGGCCAACGTCCTGACTTTC. It yields the protein CASSRGHSSGANVLTF.

A word on this clonotype: Given a much more abundant clone one base away, this may be a read error. The chain employs TRBV7-8 and TRBJ2-7; D is unresolved. The CDR3 spans 14 residues. Germline lookup yields CDR1 SGHVS and CDR2 FQNEAQ. CDR3 nucleotide sequence: TGTGCCAGCATCTTAGCTGGTCCATCATACGAGCAGTACTTC. Amino acid sequence: CASILAGPSYEQYF.

The sample holds a few counts of this clonotype. The chain recombines TRBV6-6 with TRBJ2-1, with D perhaps matching TRBD2 (6 bases). Deletions cut 0 bases from V and 9 bases from J, with 9 bases between. Germline assignment: CDR1 MNHNY and CDR2 SVGAGI (reference sequence). The CDR3 spans 13 residues. CDR3 sequence (DNA): TGTGCCAGCAGTTACTCGGGGGGAGCTGAGCAGTTCTTC. Residues: CASSYSGGAEQFF.

J is TRBJ1-2 and V is TRBV7-2, with a tentative D call TRBD1 (5 bases). V was trimmed by 5 bases and J by 2 bases, leaving 15 bases between them. Germline V gene data show CDR1 as SGHTA and CDR2 as FQGNSA. The CDR3 consists of 15 residues. This chain's CDR3 is CASSNSGFSNYGYTF. CDR3 nucleotide sequence: TGTGCCAGCAGCAATTCAGGGTTTTCCAACTATGGCTACACCTTC. Combining the CDR3 with reference TRBV7-2 and TRBJ1-2 gives the whole variable domain GAGVSQSPSNKVTEKGKDVELRCDPISGHTALYWYRQSLGQGLEFLIYFQGNSAPDKSGLPSDRFSAERTGGSVSTLTIQRTQQEDSAVYLCASSNSGFSNYGYTFGSGTRLTVV.

V and J are TRBV7-2 and TRBJ2-1, with 8 bases that match TRBD1. The CDR3 consists of 15 residues. Trimming took 5 bases from V and 1 from J; bases not matched to a gene: 4. Germline assignment: CDR1 SGHTA and CDR2 FQGNSA. This chain's CDR3 is CASSQDRASYNEQFF. Here the CDR3 DNA reads TGTGCCAGCAGCCAGGACAGGGCTTCCTACAATGAGCAGTTCTTC.

V gene TRBV7-8 combines with J gene TRBJ2-7, with TRBD2 matching over 10 bases. The DNA end is more similar to TRBJ2-5, so the J call may be wrong. This CDR3 region has 14 residues. Germline V gene lookup returns CDR1 SGHVS and CDR2 FQNEAQ. The CDR3 DNA sequence: TGTGCCAGCAGCAACCCGACTAGCGGGGAGACCCAGTACTTC. Amino acid sequence: CASSNPTSGETQYF.

The table lists this clonotype with many counts. The chain recombines TRBV12-3 or TRBV12-4 with TRBJ2-7; possibly TRBD2 for D (6 bases). This CDR3 is 13 amino acids long. V lost 6 bases to trimming and J lost 3 bases, with 12 bases between them. CDR3 coding DNA: TGTGCCAGCAGCTTGGGAGGCCTCTACGAGCAGTACTTC. Amino acid sequence: CASSLGGLYEQYF.

The V and J genes are TRBV12-3 or TRBV12-4 and TRBJ2-5, with D perhaps matching TRBD1 (5 bases). Trimming cost V 1 base and J 11 bases, with 17 bases left between them. This CDR3 spans 14 amino acids. DNA for the CDR3: TGTGCCAGCAGTTTAGGGCAGGGCGGCAATGAGCAGTACTTC. It is translated as CASSLGQGGNEQYF.

This clonotype has more than one count but fewer than ten. The chain combines TRBV5-1 with TRBJ2-3; 9 bases map to TRBD1. V was clipped by 2 bases and J by 4 bases; unmatched bases: 8. CDR3 length: 16 amino acids. CDR1 is SGHRS, CDR2 YFSETQ, per germline. CDR3 residues: CASSLTGTGRADTQYF. DNA for the CDR3: TGCGCCAGCAGCTTAACCGGGACAGGGAGGGCAGATACGCAGTATTTT.

In regard to this clonotype: With a much larger clone just one base away, this may be a read error. V gene TRBV7-2 combines with J gene TRBJ2-3, with D unclear. V gave up 2 bases and J gave up 0 bases, with 9 bases separating them. Germline CDR1 is SGHTA and CDR2 is FQGNSA. The CDR3 runs to 15 residues. The CDR3 DNA reads TGTACCAGCAGCTTAACGTATGCCAGCACAGATACGCAGTATTTT. Amino acid sequence: CTSSLTYASTDTQYF.

The chain uses TRBV7-2 and TRBJ1-1; perhaps TRBD1 as D (6 bases). This CDR3 is built from 12 residues. In germline, CDR1 is SGHTA, CDR2 FQGNSA. Trimming cost V 0 bases and J 7 bases, with 6 bases left between them. CDR3 region: CASSLAQGEAFF. The CDR3 DNA reads as TGTGCCAGCAGCTTAGCACAGGGTGAAGCTTTCTTT.